The 9 T cell receptor beta chains below all came from one sample that was sequenced in a study of human CD8 memory T cell subsets. UMI-labeled 5' RACE produced the TCR beta libraries. TCRdb reprocessed the 5' RACE reads and keeps a single row for each CDR3 protein, giving no DNA. The sample data list about 4,400 distinct CDR3 sequences. The source material was CD8+ T cells from PBMCs. These receptor sequences come from a human donor in good health.

V is TRBV3-1 and J is TRBJ2-1; there is no DNA to check the TCRdb D call of TRBD2. Germline CDR1 is LGHDT and CDR2 is YNNKEL (reference sequence). The CDR3 is 17 residues long. Here the CDR3 reads CASSQDEVAGESNEQFF.

This sequence joins TRBV7-9 and TRBJ2-5; TCRdb indicates TRBD2, and absent DNA this call remains unverified. The germline gives CDR1 SEHNR, CDR2 FQNEAQ (reference sequence). The CDR3 is 13 amino acids. CDR3 sequence reads: CASRKEGQETQYF. The whole variable domain, filled in from reference TRBV7-9 and TRBJ2-5, reads DTGVSQNPRHKITKRGQNVTFRCDPISEHNRLYWYRQTLGQGPEFLTYFQNEAQLEKSRLLSDRFSAERPKGSFSTLEIQRTEQGDSAMYLCASRKEGQETQYFGPGTRLLVL.

CDR3 loop: CASSPRLAGNEQFF. The rearrangement links TRBV7-6 to TRBJ2-1; absent DNA, TCRdb's TRBD2 call cannot be checked. Germline loops: CDR1 SGHVS, CDR2 FNYEAQ. This CDR3 contains 14 residues.

J is TRBJ2-7 and V is TRBV28; lacking DNA, the TRBD1 call made by TCRdb goes unchecked. CDR3 length equals 15 residues. The germline V gene has CDR1 MDHEN and CDR2 SYDVKM. CDR3 in amino acids: CASSFVPGPPSEQYF.

The V gene is TRBV4-1, the J gene TRBJ1-5; without DNA, the TCRdb call of TRBD1 cannot be checked. The CDR3 has 15 residues. CDR1 is MGHRA and CDR2 is YSYEKL in the germline V gene. The CDR3 loop reads CASSHTTGGYQPQHF.

J is TRBJ2-1 and V is TRBV9; TCRdb picks TRBD2, but there is no DNA to check that call. The CDR3 is made up of 15 amino acids. Germline assignment: CDR1 SGDLS and CDR2 YYNGEE. The chain's CDR3 is CASSAGGREGSEQFF.

V and J are TRBV12-3 or TRBV12-4 and TRBJ2-1; the TCRdb D gene call, TRBD1, has no DNA to confirm it. CDR3 length: 15 amino acids. The chain's CDR3 is CASSLPGGTYNEQFF.

By frequency, this clonotype is medium-sized. This chain connects TRBV5-5 to TRBJ2-7. The CDR3 covers 12 residues. Germline lookup yields CDR1 SGHKS and CDR2 YYEKEE (reference sequence). CDR3 residues: CASSATGYEQYF.

The chain couples TRBV6-4 to TRBJ2-3; TCRdb gives TRBD2 as the D gene, but with no DNA this cannot be confirmed. CDR3 length equals 13 residues. Germline lookup yields CDR1 MRHNA and CDR2 SNTAGT. The CDR3 region is CASSERVLDTQYF.